This note documents a single T cell receptor beta chain sequence. Antigen specificity is unknown. These data come from a study of blood T cells in healthy people across ages. Overall study findings and caveats: Not knowing donor CMV status may have confounded expanded clonotype changes. It was held that diversity estimates obtained from one million T cells represented underestimates.

Trimming stripped 1 base from V and 5 bases from J, with 10 bases between. Per germline, CDR1 SGHKS and CDR2 YYEKEE (reference sequence). The CDR3 runs 15 residues. PCR was performed a second time for about 7 to 12 cycles using a sample-barcoded 5' primer and a J-beta primer mix. TCRdb reprocessed the 5' RACE reads with MiXCR, giving one entry per CDR3 protein. The data show about 1.1 million distinct CDR3 sequences, around two fifths seen once. Sequenced material: blood. The chain uses TRBV5-5 and TRBJ1-6; D not resolved. This TCR derives from a man aged 18-30 years in good health. The CDR3 region is CASSLRQFDNSPLHF. The CDR3 DNA reads as TGTGCCAGCAGCTTGAGACAATTTGATAATTCACCCCTCCACTTT. The full variable domain, with the rest looked up from reference TRBV5-5 and TRBJ1-6, is DAGVTQSPTHLIKTRGQQVTLRCSPISGHKSVSWYQQVLGQGPQFIFQYYEKEERGRGNFPDRFSARQFPNYSSELNVNALLLGDSALYLCASSLRQFDNSPLHFGNGTRLTVT.